The T cell receptor (beta chain) under discussion was sequenced for a study of cytomegalovirus exposure and HLA in healthy donors. Worth noting for this clone: Its matching antigen is unknown.

PCR used 60 Vbeta primers and 13 Jbeta primers. Clones were read by immunoSEQ multiplex PCR, and TCRdb kept only the in-frame ones, dropping some. The table lists about 170,000 clones, 77% of them singletons. Study-wide results and limits: Sequencing likely generated an artifact that appeared as a cluster of highly shared sequence variants. What a later analysis showed was that several of the most significant clusters appeared linked to common viral pathogens.

CDR1 LGHNA and CDR2 YSLEER come from the germline V gene. The trim removed 1 base at V and 4 bases at J, leaving 12 bases unmatched. The CDR3 totals 18 residues. The V and J genes are TRBV4-3 and TRBJ2-2, with 7 bases fitting TRBD2. The sample comprised PBMCs. The TCR was taken from a female donor in good health and CMV-seronegative. CDR3 sequence: CASSQAVVRAGPTGELFF. CDR3 nucleotide sequence: TGCGCCAGCAGCCAAGCAGTGGTACGAGCGGGGCCCACCGGGGAGCTGTTTTTT.